This is a list of T cell receptor beta chains from one sample in a study of blood T cell repertoires in COVID-19. The table came from immunoSEQ multiplex PCR; TCRdb's copy has only in-frame clones and leaves some out. The table records under 250,000 clones, around 82% of them present only once. The sample was peripheral blood. Every receptor here comes from a woman aged 70-85 years with acute or convalescent COVID-19. Each CDR3 is given with its conserved first and last residue. The D gene is left open where the match is weak. Clone size is not always given. Where it is, it says once, few, many or a class for expanded clones.

clone size | D gene | J gene | V gene | CDR3 DNA | CDR3 protein
NA | NA | TRBJ1-2 | TRBV4-2 | TGTGCCAGCAGCCAAGATCCGCGACAGGCGGATGGCTACACCTTC | CASSQDPRQADGYTF
NA | NA | TRBJ1-1 | TRBV6-5 | TGTGCCAGCAGTTACTCCGAGGGCTTGAACACTGAAGCTTTCTTT | CASSYSEGLNTEAFF
NA | NA | TRBJ1-1 | TRBV5-1 | TGCGCCAGCAGCTTGCTGGGGGGGCGAGGGAACACTGAAGCTTTCTTT | CASSLLGGRGNTEAFF
NA | NA | TRBJ1-2 | TRBV6-5 | TGTGCCAGCAGCCCCAGGGTGGGTTGGAACTATGGCTACACCTTC | CASSPRVGWNYGYTF
NA | NA | TRBJ1-2 | TRBV19 | TGTGCCAGTAGTACCCCATATGGCTACACCTTC | CASSTPYGYTF
NA | NA | TRBJ1-1 | TRBV6-5 | TGTGCCAGCAGTCACCGACGGGGTAACACTGAAGCTTTCTTT | CASSHRRGNTEAFF
NA | NA | TRBJ1-4 | TRBV5-1 | TGCGCCAGCAGTTCCTCAAGGGGCGCTACTAATGAAAAACTGTTTTTT | CASSSSRGATNEKLFF
NA | NA | TRBJ1-6 | TRBV9 | TGTGCCAGCAGCGTAGTACAGAATTCACCCCTCCACTTT | CASSVVQNSPLHF
once | TRBD2 | TRBJ2-1 | TRBV19 | TGTGCCAGTAGTATCACGGGGGGTCCCAATGAGCAGTTCTTC | CASSITGGPNEQFF
NA | TRBD1 | TRBJ1-2 | TRBV24-1 | TGTGCCACCAGTGACAGGGACAGGGGTGGACTCTATGGCTACACCTTC | CATSDRDRGGLYGYTF
NA | NA | TRBJ2-3 | TRBV21-1 | TGTGCCAGCAGCAGCAACAGGTGCTATACTAGCACAGATACGCAGTATTTT | CASSSNRCYTSTDTQYF
NA | NA | TRBJ1-2 | TRBV6-1 | TGTGCCAGCATGTTCTCGTTGGCAGGGGACGGCTACACCTTC | CASMFSLAGDGYTF
NA | TRBD2 | TRBJ2-3 | TRBV6-2/TRBV6-3 | TGTGCCAGCAGCCCTCGGGTAGCGGGGGGGCCTCATACGCAGTATTTT | CASSPRVAGGPHTQYF
NA | NA | TRBJ2-3 | TRBV3-1/TRBV3-2 | TGTGCCAGCAGCCAACCGGTTGGGGGGTCTGCCACAGATACGCAGTATTTT | CASSQPVGGSATDTQYF
NA | NA | TRBJ2-6 | TRBV5-1 | TGCGCCAGCAGCCCGATAAGACACGAAACCACCTCTGGGGCCAACGTCCTGACTTTC | CASSPIRHETTSGANVLTF
NA | TRBD1 | TRBJ1-1 | TRBV12-3/TRBV12-4 | TGTGCCAGCAGTTTGGTGACAGGGGTATACGCTTTCTTT | CASSLVTGVYAFF
NA | TRBD1 | TRBJ1-2 | TRBV10-3 | TGTGCCATCAGCACACAGGGGGGTGATGGCTACACCTTC | CAISTQGGDGYTF
NA | NA | TRBJ2-5 | TRBV18 | TGTGCCAGCTCACCAATGACAGTCCAAGAGACCCAGTACTTC | CASSPMTVQETQYF